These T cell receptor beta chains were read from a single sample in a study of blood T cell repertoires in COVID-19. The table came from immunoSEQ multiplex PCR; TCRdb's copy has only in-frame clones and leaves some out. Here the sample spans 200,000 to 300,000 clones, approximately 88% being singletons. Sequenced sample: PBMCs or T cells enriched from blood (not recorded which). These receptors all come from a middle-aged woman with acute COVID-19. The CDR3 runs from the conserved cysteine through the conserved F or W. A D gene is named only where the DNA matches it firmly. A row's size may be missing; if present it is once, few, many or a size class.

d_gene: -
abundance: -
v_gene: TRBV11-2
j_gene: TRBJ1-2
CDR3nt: TGTGCCAGCAGCCTATCGGGAGCGAGCTATGGCTACACCTTC
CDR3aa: CASSLSGASYGYTF

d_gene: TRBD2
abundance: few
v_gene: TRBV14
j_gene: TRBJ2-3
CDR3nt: TGTGCCAGCAGCCCACTAGCGGGAACCCCAGATACGCAGTATTTT
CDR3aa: CASSPLAGTPDTQYF

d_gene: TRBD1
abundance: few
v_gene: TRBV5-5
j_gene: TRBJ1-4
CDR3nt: TGTGCCAGCAGCAGGGACAGTCTTAATGAAAAACTGTTTTTT
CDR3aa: CASSRDSLNEKLFF

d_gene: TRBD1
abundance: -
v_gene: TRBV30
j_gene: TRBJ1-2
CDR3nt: TGTGCCTGGGAGGCCCCCTGGGACAGGGAACAGAATGGCTACACCTTC
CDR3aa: CAWEAPWDREQNGYTF

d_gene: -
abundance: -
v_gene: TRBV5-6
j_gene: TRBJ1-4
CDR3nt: TGTGCCAGCAGCTTGGCAGGGCCTTTTGCAACTAATGAAAAACTGTTTTTT
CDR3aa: CASSLAGPFATNEKLFF

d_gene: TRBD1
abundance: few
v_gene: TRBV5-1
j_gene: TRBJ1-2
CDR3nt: TGCGCCAGCAGCTTGGGGACAGGGGGAGTCGGCTATGGCTACACCTTC
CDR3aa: CASSLGTGGVGYGYTF

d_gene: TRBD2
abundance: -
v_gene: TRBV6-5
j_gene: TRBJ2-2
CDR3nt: TGTGCCAGCAGTTACTCAGCGGGGAGCTACACCGGGGAGCTGTTTTTT
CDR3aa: CASSYSAGSYTGELFF

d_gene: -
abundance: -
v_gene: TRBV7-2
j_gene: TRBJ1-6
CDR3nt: TGTGCCAGCAGCTTTGACAGTTATAATTCACCCCTCCACTTT
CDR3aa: CASSFDSYNSPLHF

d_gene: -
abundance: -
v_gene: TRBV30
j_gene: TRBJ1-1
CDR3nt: TGTGCCTGGAGTTTAACAGGGATGAACACTGAAGCTTTCTTT
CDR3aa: CAWSLTGMNTEAFF

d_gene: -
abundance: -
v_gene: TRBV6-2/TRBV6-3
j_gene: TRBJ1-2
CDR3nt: TGTGCCAGCAGTTACACCGTAGCTAACTATGGCTACACCTTC
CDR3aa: CASSYTVANYGYTF

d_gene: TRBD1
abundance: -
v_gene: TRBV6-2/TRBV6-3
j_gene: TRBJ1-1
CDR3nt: TGTGCCAGCAGTTACGTGGGACAGGGAACTGAAGCTTTCTTT
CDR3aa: CASSYVGQGTEAFF

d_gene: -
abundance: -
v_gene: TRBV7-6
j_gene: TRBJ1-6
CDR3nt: TGTGCCAGCAGCCCAAGAACTGGCGGTAAAGACTTCAATTCACCCCTCCACTTT
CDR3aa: CASSPRTGGKDFNSPLHF

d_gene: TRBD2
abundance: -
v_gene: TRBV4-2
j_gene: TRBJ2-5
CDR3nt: TGTGCCAGCAGCCTAGAGCGGGGGGGTGGAGAGACCCAGTACTTC
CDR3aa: CASSLERGGGETQYF

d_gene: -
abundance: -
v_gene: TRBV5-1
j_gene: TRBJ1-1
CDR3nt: TGCGCCAGCAGCTTGGCTTTGATGGGGGGGAACACTGAAGCTTTCTTT
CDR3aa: CASSLALMGGNTEAFF

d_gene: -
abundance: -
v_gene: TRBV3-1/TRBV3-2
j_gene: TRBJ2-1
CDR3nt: TGTGCCAGCAGCCAAGATTTAGTTTCCGCTGAGCAGTTCTTC
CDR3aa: CASSQDLVSAEQFF

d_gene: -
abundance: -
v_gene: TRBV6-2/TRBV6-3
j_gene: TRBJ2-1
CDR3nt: TGTGCCAGCAGTTACGGTAGCGACACTAACAATGAGCAGTTCTTC
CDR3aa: CASSYGSDTNNEQFF

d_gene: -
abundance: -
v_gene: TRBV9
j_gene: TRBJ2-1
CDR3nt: TGTGCCAGCAGCGGGCCGGGGGGCGGAAATGAGCAGTTCTTC
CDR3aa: CASSGPGGGNEQFF

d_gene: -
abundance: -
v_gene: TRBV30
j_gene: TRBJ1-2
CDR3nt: TGTGCCTGGACGCCAGGGACATATGGCTACACCTTC
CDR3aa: CAWTPGTYGYTF

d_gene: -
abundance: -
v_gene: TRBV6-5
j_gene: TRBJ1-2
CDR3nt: TGTGCCAGCACCCGAAGCCAGGGGCAACTCTATGGCTACACCTTC
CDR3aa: CASTRSQGQLYGYTF

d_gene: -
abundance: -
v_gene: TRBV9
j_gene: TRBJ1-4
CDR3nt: TGTGCCAGCACCACTGGACAGCTTAATGAAAAACTGTTTTTT
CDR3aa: CASTTGQLNEKLFF

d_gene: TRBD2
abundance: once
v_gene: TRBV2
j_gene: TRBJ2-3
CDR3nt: TGTGCCAGTGTAAGGACTAGCGGCACAGATACGCAGTATTTT
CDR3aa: CASVRTSGTDTQYF

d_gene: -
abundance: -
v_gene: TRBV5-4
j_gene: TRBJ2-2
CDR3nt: TGTGCCAGCAGCTTCCCTGACAGAGTCAACACCGGGGAGCTGTTTTTT
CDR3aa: CASSFPDRVNTGELFF

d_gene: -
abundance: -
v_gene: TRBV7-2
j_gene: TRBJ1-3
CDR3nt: TGTGCCAGCAGCTTAGGAAGAGCTCTTGGAAACACCATATATTTT
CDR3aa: CASSLGRALGNTIYF

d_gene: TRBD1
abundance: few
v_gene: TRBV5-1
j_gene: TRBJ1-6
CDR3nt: TGCGCCAGCAGCACCTGGACAGGGGGCGCCTCACCCCTCCACTTT
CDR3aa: CASSTWTGGASPLHF

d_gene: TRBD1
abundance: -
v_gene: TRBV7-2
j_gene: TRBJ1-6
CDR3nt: TGTGCCAGCAGCTTAGGCCTCGGGACAGGGGTTTCACCCCTCCACTTT
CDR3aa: CASSLGLGTGVSPLHF

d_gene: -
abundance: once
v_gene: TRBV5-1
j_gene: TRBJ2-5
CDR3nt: TGCGCCAGCAGTAGGTCTACCGGGGAGACCCAGTACTTC
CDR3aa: CASSRSTGETQYF

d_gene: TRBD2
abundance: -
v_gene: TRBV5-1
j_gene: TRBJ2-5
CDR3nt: TGCGCCAGCAGCTTGCCCCGGGGACTAGCGGGGACGGATCGTGCCGTGACCCAGTACTTC
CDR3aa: CASSLPRGLAGTDRAVTQYF

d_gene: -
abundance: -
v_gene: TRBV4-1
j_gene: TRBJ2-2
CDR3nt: TGCGCCAGCAGCCAAGATAGGAGGAACACCGGGGAGCTGTTTTTT
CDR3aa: CASSQDRRNTGELFF

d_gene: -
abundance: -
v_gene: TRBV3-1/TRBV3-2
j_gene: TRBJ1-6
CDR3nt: TGTGCCAGCAGCCAAGCACAGCTAAATTCACCCCTCCACTTT
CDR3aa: CASSQAQLNSPLHF

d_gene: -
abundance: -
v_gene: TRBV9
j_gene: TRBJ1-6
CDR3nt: TGTGCCAGCAGCGTACAGGGAGGCAATTCACCCCTCCACTTT
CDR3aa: CASSVQGGNSPLHF

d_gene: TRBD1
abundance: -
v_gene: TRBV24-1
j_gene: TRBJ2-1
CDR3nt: TGTGCCACCAGTGATGGGACAGGGCATACCTACAATGAGCAGTTCTTC
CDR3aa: CATSDGTGHTYNEQFF

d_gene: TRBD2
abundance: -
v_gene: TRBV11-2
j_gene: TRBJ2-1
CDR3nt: TGTGCCAGCAGTTCGAGCAGCGGGAACAATGAGCAGTTCTTC
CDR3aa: CASSSSSGNNEQFF

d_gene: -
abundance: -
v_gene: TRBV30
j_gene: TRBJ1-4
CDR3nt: TGTGCCTGGAGTGAAAACAGGGTCGGGTCTAATGAAAAACTGTTTTTT
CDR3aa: CAWSENRVGSNEKLFF

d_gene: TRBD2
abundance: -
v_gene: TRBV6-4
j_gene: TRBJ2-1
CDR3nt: TGTGCCAGCAGTGAGGGACTCGGGGGGACGAATGAGCAGTTCTTC
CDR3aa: CASSEGLGGTNEQFF

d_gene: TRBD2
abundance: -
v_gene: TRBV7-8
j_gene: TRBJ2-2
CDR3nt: TGTGCCAGCAGTTCCATAAATGGGGGGGCCGGGGAGCTGTTTTTT
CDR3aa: CASSSINGGAGELFF

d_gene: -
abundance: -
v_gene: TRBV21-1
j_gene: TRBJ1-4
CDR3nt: TGTGCCAGCAGCAAAGGCGGGGGGAGTGAAAAACTGTTTTTT
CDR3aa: CASSKGGGSEKLFF

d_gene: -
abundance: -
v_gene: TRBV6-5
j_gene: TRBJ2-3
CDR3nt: TGTGCCAGCAGTTACTCCGCGACAGATACGCAGTATTTT
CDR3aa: CASSYSATDTQYF

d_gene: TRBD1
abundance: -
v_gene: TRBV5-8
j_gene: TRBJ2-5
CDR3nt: TGTGCCAGCAGCTTGGTGCTCTGGACAGGGACGTACCAAGAGACCCAGTACTTC
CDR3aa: CASSLVLWTGTYQETQYF

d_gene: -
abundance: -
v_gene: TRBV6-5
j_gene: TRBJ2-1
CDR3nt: TGTGCCAGCAGCCGAGCGGGTTCCTACAATGAGCAGTTCTTC
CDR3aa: CASSRAGSYNEQFF

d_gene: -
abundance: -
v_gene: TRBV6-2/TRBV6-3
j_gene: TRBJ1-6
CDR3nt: TGTGCCAGCAGTTCCTTCGGGGGAGTTGAATCACCCCTCCACTTT
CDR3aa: CASSSFGGVESPLHF

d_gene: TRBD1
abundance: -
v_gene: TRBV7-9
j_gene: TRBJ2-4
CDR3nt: TGTGCCAGCAGGCCTACAGGGGGTATAGGTAACAACATTCAGTACTTC
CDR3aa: CASRPTGGIGNNIQYF

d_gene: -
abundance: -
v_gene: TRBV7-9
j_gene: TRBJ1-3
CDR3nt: TGTGCCAGCAGCTGGGCCCCAGGAAACACCATATATTTT
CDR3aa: CASSWAPGNTIYF

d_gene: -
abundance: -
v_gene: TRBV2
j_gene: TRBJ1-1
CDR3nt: TGTGCCAGCTCCCGGACAGCCATGAACACTGAAGCTTTCTTT
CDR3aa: CASSRTAMNTEAFF

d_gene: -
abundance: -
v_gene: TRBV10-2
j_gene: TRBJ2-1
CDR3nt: TGCGCCAGCAGTGTCACTAGCTGGAGAGTGTATGAGCAGTTCTTC
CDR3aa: CASSVTSWRVYEQFF

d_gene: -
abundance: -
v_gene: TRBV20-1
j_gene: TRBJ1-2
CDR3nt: TGCAGTGCTACCCAGGGGACTGGCTACACCTTC
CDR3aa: CSATQGTGYTF

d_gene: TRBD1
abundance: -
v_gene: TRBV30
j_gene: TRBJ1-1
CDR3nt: TGTGCCTGGAGTGCCTGGGACAGCCTTAACACTGAAGCTTTCTTT
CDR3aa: CAWSAWDSLNTEAFF

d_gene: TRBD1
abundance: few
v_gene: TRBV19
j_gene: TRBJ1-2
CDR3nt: TGTGCCAGTAGTAAACAGGGGCCCTATGGCTACACCTTC
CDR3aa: CASSKQGPYGYTF

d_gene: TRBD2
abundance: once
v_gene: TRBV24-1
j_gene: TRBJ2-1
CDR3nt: TGTGCCACCAGTGACGGACTAGCGGGGGGGTATGAGCAGTTCTTC
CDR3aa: CATSDGLAGGYEQFF

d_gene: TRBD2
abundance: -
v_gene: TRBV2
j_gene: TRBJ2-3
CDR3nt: TGTGCCAGCAGTGGAATCCTAGCGGGAGGGCCCATCGTGACAGATACGCAGTATTTT
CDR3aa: CASSGILAGGPIVTDTQYF

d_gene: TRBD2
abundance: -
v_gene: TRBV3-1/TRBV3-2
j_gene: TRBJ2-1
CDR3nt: TGTGCCAGCAGCACTTCTAGCGGGAAGTTCTTC
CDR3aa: CASSTSSGKFF

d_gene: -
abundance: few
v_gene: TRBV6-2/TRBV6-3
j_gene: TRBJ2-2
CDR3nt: TGTGCCAGCAGTTCGGGTGGTCTTAACGGGGAGCTGTTTTTT
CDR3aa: CASSSGGLNGELFF

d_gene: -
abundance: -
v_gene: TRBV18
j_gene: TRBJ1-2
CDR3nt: TGTGCCAGCTCACCGGACAGTAATTATGGCTACACCTTC
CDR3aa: CASSPDSNYGYTF

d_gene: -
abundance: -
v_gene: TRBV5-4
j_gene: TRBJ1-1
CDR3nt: TGTGCCAGCAATAGAGAGGGCGCCGCTTTCTTT
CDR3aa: CASNREGAAFF

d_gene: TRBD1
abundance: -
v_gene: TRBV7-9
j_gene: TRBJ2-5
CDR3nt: TGTGCCAGCAGCCCCGGGACAGGTCACCAAGAGACCCAGTACTTC
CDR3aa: CASSPGTGHQETQYF

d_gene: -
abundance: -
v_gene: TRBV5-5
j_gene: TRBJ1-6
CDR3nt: TGTGCCAGCAGCTTGGGAGTAGGGGATTCACCCCTCCACTTT
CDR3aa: CASSLGVGDSPLHF

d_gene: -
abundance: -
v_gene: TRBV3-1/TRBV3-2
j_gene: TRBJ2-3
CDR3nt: TGTGCCAGCAGCCAAGATCCGTCCGGGATCCAACAGTATTTT
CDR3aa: CASSQDPSGIQQYF

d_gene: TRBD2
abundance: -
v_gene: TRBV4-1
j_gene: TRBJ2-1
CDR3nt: TGCGCCAGCAGCCCTTCTTCTGGGACTAGCGGGGGTAGCTATGAGCAGTTCTTC
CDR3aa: CASSPSSGTSGGSYEQFF